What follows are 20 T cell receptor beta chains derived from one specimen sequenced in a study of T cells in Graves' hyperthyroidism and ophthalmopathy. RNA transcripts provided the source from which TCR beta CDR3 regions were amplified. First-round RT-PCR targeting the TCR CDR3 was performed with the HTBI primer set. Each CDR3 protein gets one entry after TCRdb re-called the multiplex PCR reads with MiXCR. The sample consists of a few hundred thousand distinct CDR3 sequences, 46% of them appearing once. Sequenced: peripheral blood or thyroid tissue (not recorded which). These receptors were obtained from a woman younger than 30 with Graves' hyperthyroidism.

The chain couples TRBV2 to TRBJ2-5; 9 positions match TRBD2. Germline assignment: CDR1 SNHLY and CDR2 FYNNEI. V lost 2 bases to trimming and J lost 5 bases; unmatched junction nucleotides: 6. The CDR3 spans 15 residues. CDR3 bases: TGTGCCAGCAGTGAAATGGGACTAGCCAGGGAGACCCAGTACTTC. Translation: CASSEMGLARETQYF.

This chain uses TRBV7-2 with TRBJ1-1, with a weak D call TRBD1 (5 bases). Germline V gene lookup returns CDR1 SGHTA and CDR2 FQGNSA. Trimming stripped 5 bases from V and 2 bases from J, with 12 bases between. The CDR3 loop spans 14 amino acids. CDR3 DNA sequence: TGTGCCAGCAGCGACACCAGGGTTAACACTGAAGCTTTCTTT. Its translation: CASSDTRVNTEAFF.

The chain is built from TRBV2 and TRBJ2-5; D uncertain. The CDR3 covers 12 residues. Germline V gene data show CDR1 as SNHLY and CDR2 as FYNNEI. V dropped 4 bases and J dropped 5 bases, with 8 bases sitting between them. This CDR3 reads CASSVERETQYF. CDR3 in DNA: TGTGCCAGCAGTGTAGAGCGTGAGACCCAGTACTTC.

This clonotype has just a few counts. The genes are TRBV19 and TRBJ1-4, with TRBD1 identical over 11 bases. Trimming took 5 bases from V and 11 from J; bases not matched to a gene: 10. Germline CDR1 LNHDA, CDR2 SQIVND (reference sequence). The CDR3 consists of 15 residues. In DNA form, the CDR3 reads TGTGCCAGTAGTGGAACCTGGACAGGGGGCGATAAACTGTTTTTT. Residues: CASSGTWTGGDKLFF.

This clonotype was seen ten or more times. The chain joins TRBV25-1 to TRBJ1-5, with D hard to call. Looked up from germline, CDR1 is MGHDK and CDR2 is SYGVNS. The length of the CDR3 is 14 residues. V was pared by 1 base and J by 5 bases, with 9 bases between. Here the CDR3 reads CASSECEGYQPQHF. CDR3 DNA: TGTGCCAGCAGTGAATGTGAGGGTTATCAGCCCCAGCATTTT.

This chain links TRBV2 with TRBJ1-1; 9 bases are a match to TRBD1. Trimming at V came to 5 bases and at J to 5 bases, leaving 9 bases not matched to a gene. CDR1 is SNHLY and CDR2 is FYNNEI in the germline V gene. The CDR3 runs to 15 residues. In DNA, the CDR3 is TGTGCCAGCAGTCCCGGGACAGGGTACGGGACTGAAGCTTTCTTT. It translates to CASSPGTGYGTEAFF.

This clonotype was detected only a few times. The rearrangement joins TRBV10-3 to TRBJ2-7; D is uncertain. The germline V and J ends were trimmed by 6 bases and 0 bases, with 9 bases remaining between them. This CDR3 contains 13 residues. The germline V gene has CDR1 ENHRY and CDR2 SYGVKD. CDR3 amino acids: CAISSEISYEQYF. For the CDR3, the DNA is TGTGCCATCAGCTCGGAGATCTCCTACGAGCAGTACTTC.

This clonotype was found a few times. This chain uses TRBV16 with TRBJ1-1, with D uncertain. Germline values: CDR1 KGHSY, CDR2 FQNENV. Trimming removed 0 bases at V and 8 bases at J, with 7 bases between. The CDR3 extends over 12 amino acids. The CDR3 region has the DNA TGTGCCAGCAGCCAATCGATGGGCGAAGCTTTCTTT. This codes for CASSQSMGEAFF.

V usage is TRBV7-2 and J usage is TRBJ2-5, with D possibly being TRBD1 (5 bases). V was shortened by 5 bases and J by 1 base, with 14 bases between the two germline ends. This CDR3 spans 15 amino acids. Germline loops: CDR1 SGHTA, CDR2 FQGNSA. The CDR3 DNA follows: TGTGCCAGCAGCCCCCACAGGCAATCCCAAGAGACCCAGTACTTC. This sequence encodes CASSPHRQSQETQYF.

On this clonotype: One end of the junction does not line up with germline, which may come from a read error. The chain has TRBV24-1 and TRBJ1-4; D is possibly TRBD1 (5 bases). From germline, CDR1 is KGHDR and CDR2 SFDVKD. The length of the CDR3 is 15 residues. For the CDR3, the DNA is TGTGCCAGCAGTTTAACAGGAGGAAGGGCCGAAAAACTGTTTTTT. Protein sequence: CASSLTGGRAEKLFF.

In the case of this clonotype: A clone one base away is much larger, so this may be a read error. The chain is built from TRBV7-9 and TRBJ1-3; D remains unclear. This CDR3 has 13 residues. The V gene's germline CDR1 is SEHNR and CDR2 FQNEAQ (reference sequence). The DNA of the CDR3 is TGTGCCAGCATGGGAGGCCCTGGAAGCACCATATATTTT. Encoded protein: CASMGGPGSTIYF.

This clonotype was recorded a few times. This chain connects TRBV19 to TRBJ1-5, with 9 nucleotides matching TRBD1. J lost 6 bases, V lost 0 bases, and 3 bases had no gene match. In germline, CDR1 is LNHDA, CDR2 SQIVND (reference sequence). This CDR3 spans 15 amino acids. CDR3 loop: CASSIEGQGIQPQHF. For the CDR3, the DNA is TGTGCCAGTAGTATAGAGGGACAGGGTATTCAGCCCCAGCATTTT.

The chain's CDR3 is CASSVVPTSDTQYF. In nucleotides, the CDR3 is TGTGCCAGCAGCGTGGTTCCAACATCTGATACGCAGTATTTT. The genes are TRBV9 and TRBJ2-3; no firm D call. Deletions cut 2 bases from V and 6 bases from J, with 13 bases between. The CDR3 has 14 residues. In germline, CDR1 is SGDLS, CDR2 YYNGEE.

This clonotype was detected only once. For the CDR3, the DNA is TGCAGTGCTAGACAGGGGCGTACCTACGAGCAGTACTTC. Protein sequence: CSARQGRTYEQYF. The gene calls are TRBV20-1 and TRBJ2-7; TRBD1 might be the D (6 bases). The CDR3 length is 13 residues. Trimming removed 2 bases from V and 2 bases from J, with 10 bases in between. Germline V gene sequence: CDR1 DFQATT, CDR2 SNEGSKA (reference sequence).

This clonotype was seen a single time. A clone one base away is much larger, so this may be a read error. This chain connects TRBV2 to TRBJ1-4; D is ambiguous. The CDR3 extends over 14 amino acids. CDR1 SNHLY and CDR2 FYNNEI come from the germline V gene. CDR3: CSSSVYPPTEKLFF. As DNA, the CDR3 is TGTTCCAGCAGCGTCTACCCTCCGACGGAAAAACTGTTTTTT.

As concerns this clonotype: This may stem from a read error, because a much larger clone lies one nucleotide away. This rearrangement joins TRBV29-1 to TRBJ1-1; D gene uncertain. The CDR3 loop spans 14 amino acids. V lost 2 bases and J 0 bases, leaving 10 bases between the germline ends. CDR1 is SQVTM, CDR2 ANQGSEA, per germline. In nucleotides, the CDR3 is TGCAGCGTTGAACACGATTACCTGAACACTGAAGCTTTCTTT. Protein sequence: CSVEHDYLNTEAFF. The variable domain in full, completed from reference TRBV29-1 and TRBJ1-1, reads SAVISQKPSRDICQRGTSLTIQCQVDSQVTMMFWYRQQPGQSLTLIATANQGSEATYESGFVIDKFPISRPNLTFSTLTVSNMSPEDSSIYLCSVEHDYLNTEAFFGQGTRLTVV.

The chain's CDR3 is CASSRDREWSPLHF. The CDR3 nucleotides read TGTGCCAGCAGCAGGGACAGGGAATGGTCACCCCTCCACTTT. V gene TRBV11-1 combines with J gene TRBJ1-6, with 9 nucleotides matching TRBD1. V dropped 5 bases and J dropped 10; count of bases not matched to a gene: 6. The CDR3 loop spans 14 amino acids. Looked up from germline, CDR1 is SGHAT and CDR2 is FQDESV (reference sequence).

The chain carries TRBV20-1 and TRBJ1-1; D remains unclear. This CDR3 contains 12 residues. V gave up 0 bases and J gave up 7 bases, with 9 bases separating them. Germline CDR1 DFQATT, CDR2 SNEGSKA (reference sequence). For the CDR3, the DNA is TGCAGTGCTAGAGACACAAATTTTGAAGCTTTCTTT. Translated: CSARDTNFEAFF.

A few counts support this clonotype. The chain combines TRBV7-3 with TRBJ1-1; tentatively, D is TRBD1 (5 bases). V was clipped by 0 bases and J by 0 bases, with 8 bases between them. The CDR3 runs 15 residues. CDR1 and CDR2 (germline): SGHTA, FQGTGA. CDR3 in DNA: TGTGCCAGCAGCTTAACACAGGACTTGAACACTGAAGCTTTCTTT. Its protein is CASSLTQDLNTEAFF.

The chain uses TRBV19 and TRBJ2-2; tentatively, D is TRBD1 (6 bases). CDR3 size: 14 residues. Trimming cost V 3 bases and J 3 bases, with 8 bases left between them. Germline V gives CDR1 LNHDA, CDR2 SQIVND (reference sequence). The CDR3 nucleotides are TGTGCCAGTAGTATCGGACAGCACACCGGGGAGCTGTTTTTT. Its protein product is CASSIGQHTGELFF. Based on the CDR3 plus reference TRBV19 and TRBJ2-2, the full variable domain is DGGITQSPKYLFRKEGQNVTLSCEQNLNHDAMYWYRQDPGQGLRLIYYSQIVNDFQKGDIAEGYSVSREKKESFPLTVTSAQKNPTAFYLCASSIGQHTGELFFGEGSRLTVL.